These 20 T cell receptor beta chains were all obtained from the same sample, sequenced in a study of shared clonotypes between healthy human individuals. Libraries were prepared by immunoSEQ multiplex PCR; TCRdb keeps only in-frame clonotypes and omits some of them. The sample has about a million clones, approximately 77% seen once. Sequenced sample: memory CD4+ T cells from PBMCs. Stated subset: CD45RA-negative fraction. The receptors were sampled from a man between 18 and 29 years old in good health. Some clones in this sample may be carry-over from other donors' samples.

The chain combines TRBV6-1 with TRBJ1-2, with no clear D. Germline CDR1 is MNHNS and CDR2 is SASEGT. V lost 6 bases, J lost 5 bases, and 13 bases lay in between. The CDR3 runs to 13 residues. CDR3 coding DNA: TGTGCCAGCAGAGGCACCCTGCAATATGGCTACACCTTC. The encoded protein is CASRGTLQYGYTF.

CDR3 nucleotide sequence: TGCGCCAGCAGCTTCGGGGAGGGCCGCACAGATACGCAGTATTTT. It specifies CASSFGEGRTDTQYF. The gene calls are TRBV5-1 and TRBJ2-3, with 7 bases lining up with TRBD2. The CDR3 totals 15 residues. J was trimmed by 1 base and V by 2 bases; bases with no gene match: 4. The germline V gene encodes CDR1 SGHRS and CDR2 YFSETQ. Full variable domain (rest looked up from reference TRBV5-1 and TRBJ2-3): KAGVTQTPRYLIKTRGQQVTLSCSPISGHRSVSWYQQTPGQGLQFLFEYFSETQRNKGNFPGRFSGRQFSNSRSEMNVSTLELGDSALYLCASSFGEGRTDTQYFGPGTRLTVL.

The V gene is TRBV5-1, the J gene TRBJ1-2; 9 bases agree with TRBD1. The CDR3 has 15 amino acids. Germline CDR1 SGHRS, CDR2 YFSETQ. Unmatched junction bases numbered 8, after V lost 4 bases and J lost 4 bases. CDR3 DNA sequence: TGCGCCAGCAGCCAAGGGACAGGGCCCTCCTATGGCTACACCTTC. This codes for CASSQGTGPSYGYTF. Full variable domain (outside the CDR3, taken from reference TRBV5-1 and TRBJ1-2): KAGVTQTPRYLIKTRGQQVTLSCSPISGHRSVSWYQQTPGQGLQFLFEYFSETQRNKGNFPGRFSGRQFSNSRSEMNVSTLELGDSALYLCASSQGTGPSYGYTFGSGTRLTVV.

Remarks on this clone: One base away lies a much larger clone, so this may be a sequencing read error. This chain links TRBV2 with TRBJ2-5; D gene unclear. Germline lookup yields CDR1 SNHLY and CDR2 FYNNEI. The CDR3 length is 12 residues. V was clipped by 6 bases and J by 2 bases, with 7 bases between them. The CDR3 bases are TGTGCCAGCAGAACCCCTCAAGAGACCCAGTACTTC. Translating it yields CASRTPQETQYF.

This chain joins TRBV2 and TRBJ2-2; D might be TRBD1 or TRBD2, each matching 6 bases. V was pared by 2 bases and J by 2 bases, with 12 bases between. The V gene's germline CDR1 is SNHLY and CDR2 FYNNEI. This CDR3 has 16 amino acids. The CDR3 coding sequence is TGTGCCAGCAGTGAACAAGGGGGGCAAAACACCGGGGAGCTGTTTTTT. The encoded protein is CASSEQGGQNTGELFF.

The rearrangement links TRBV6-6 to TRBJ1-3; weak D call: TRBD1 (6 bases). Trimming removed 5 bases from V and 4 bases from J, with 18 bases in between. Looked up from germline, CDR1 is MNHNY and CDR2 is SVGAGI (reference sequence). This CDR3 has 16 amino acids. The CDR3 nucleotides read TGTGCCAGCAGTCCTCGACAGGAATCAACAGGAAACACCATATATTTT. It encodes CASSPRQESTGNTIYF.

The J gene is TRBJ2-5, the V gene TRBV9; D perhaps matches TRBD2 (6 bases). The CDR3 loop spans 15 amino acids. Germline V lookup: CDR1 SGDLS, CDR2 YYNGEE. V dropped 0 bases and J dropped 7 bases, with 16 bases sitting between them. The CDR3 here is CASSVEESGGRTQYF. CDR3 bases: TGTGCCAGCAGCGTAGAAGAGAGCGGAGGGAGGACCCAGTACTTC. The full variable domain, its missing parts supplied by reference TRBV9 and TRBJ2-5, is DSGVTQTPKHLITATGQRVTLRCSPRSGDLSVYWYQQSLDQGLQFLIQYYNGEERAKGNILERFSAQQFPDLHSELNLSSLELGDSALYFCASSVEESGGRTQYFGPGTRLLVL.

The rearrangement links TRBV7-8 to TRBJ2-5; D is ambiguous. The CDR3 covers 14 residues. Trimming cost V 5 bases and J 1 base, with 11 bases left between them. CDR1 is SGHVS, CDR2 FQNEAQ, per germline. This chain's CDR3 is CASSRGRTQETQYF. The CDR3 coding sequence is TGTGCCAGCAGCCGAGGCAGGACCCAAGAGACCCAGTACTTC.

As regards this clone: The sample carries other DNA sequences with the same CDR3. The V call is TRBV4-3, the J call TRBJ1-5; no clear D gene. Trimming took off 0 bases at V and 0 bases at J, with 9 bases between the two ends. There are 16 residues in the CDR3. CDR1 is LGHNA and CDR2 is YSLEER in the germline V gene. In DNA, the CDR3 is TGCGCCAGCAGCCAAGACTCCGGTTATAGCAATCAGCCCCAGCATTTT. This encodes CASSQDSGYSNQPQHF.

The chain recombines TRBV5-4 with TRBJ1-1; possibly TRBD1 for D (6 bases). This CDR3 comprises 16 residues. V dropped 5 bases and J dropped 3 bases, with 20 bases sitting between them. Germline loops: CDR1 SGHNT, CDR2 YYREEE (reference sequence). CDR3 DNA: TGTGCCAGCAGTAATATAGGGGGTCTGAGGTACACTGAAGCTTTCTTT. Its translation is CASSNIGGLRYTEAFF.

The CDR3 DNA reads TGTGCCAGCGGGTCCCAGGCGGGGACTGAAGCTTTCTTT. This codes for CASGSQAGTEAFF. The V call is TRBV6-4, the J call TRBJ1-1, with D unclear. V was trimmed by 8 bases and J by 5 bases, leaving 15 bases between them. The CDR3 spans 13 residues. CDR1 is MRHNA and CDR2 is SNTAGT in the germline V gene.

The V gene is TRBV28, the J gene TRBJ2-7, with a tentative D call TRBD1 (6 bases). The CDR3 runs 16 residues. V lost 5 bases to trimming and J lost 3 bases, with 20 bases between them. The germline V gene encodes CDR1 MDHEN and CDR2 SYDVKM. CDR3 bases: TGTGCCAGCAGTCTCATGACAGGAGGTTTGGTCTACGAGCAGTACTTC. Translated, it gives CASSLMTGGLVYEQYF.

CDR3 loop: CASSLGTSGRSDTQYF. The DNA of the CDR3 is TGCGCCAGCAGCTTGGGGACTAGCGGGAGATCAGATACGCAGTATTTT. The J gene is TRBJ2-3, the V gene TRBV5-1, with 13 bases lining up with TRBD2. CDR3 length: 16 amino acids. V trimming: 0 bases; J trimming: 4 bases; junction bases outside the gene matches: 2. The V gene's germline CDR1 is SGHRS and CDR2 YFSETQ. Full variable domain (rest looked up from reference TRBV5-1 and TRBJ2-3): KAGVTQTPRYLIKTRGQQVTLSCSPISGHRSVSWYQQTPGQGLQFLFEYFSETQRNKGNFPGRFSGRQFSNSRSEMNVSTLELGDSALYLCASSLGTSGRSDTQYFGPGTRLTVL.

This rearrangement joins TRBV28 to TRBJ1-2; D gene ambiguous. Looked up from germline, CDR1 is MDHEN and CDR2 is SYDVKM. The CDR3 is 13 residues long. V was pared by 6 bases and J by 7 bases, with 15 bases between. The CDR3 DNA sequence: TGTGCCAGCAGCTTGGTGGCATCCGGTGGCTACACCTTC. This encodes CASSLVASGGYTF.

This chain links TRBV28 with TRBJ2-5, with D possibly called TRBD1 or TRBD2 (6 bases each). CDR3 length: 15 residues. V was pared by 3 bases and J by 5 bases, with 16 bases between. Germline CDR1 is MDHEN and CDR2 is SYDVKM. The CDR3: CASSFGGTGAETQYF. Here the CDR3 DNA reads TGTGCCAGCAGTTTCGGCGGGACGGGGGCGGAGACCCAGTACTTC.

This clone has just a few counts. The same CDR3 is also encoded by other DNA sequences in this sample. The chain has TRBV10-3 and TRBJ1-5; unclear D gene. Trimming removed 3 bases from V and 0 bases from J, with 6 bases in between. In germline, CDR1 is ENHRY, CDR2 SYGVKD. CDR3 length: 14 residues. The CDR3 DNA is TGTGCCATCAGTGACCGGAATAGCAATCAGCCCCAGCATTTT. Translating gives CAISDRNSNQPQHF.

V is TRBV27 and J is TRBJ2-6, with no clear D. Per the germline V gene, CDR1 is MNHEY and CDR2 is SMNVEV (reference sequence). The V gene lost 6 bases and the J gene lost 0 bases, with 9 bases spanning the gap. The CDR3 spans 15 residues. The CDR3 spells CASSWADSGANVLTF. The CDR3 nucleotides read TGTGCCAGCAGCTGGGCCGACTCTGGGGCCAACGTCCTGACTTTC.

The V and J genes are TRBV5-1 and TRBJ2-5, with D possibly TRBD1 on 5 matching bases. The CDR3 runs 13 residues. Germline V lookup: CDR1 SGHRS, CDR2 YFSETQ. The V gene lost 4 bases and the J gene lost 4 bases, with 11 bases spanning the gap. The CDR3 reads CASSPQGIETQYF. The CDR3 DNA sequence: TGCGCCAGCAGCCCCCAGGGAATAGAGACCCAGTACTTC.

The genes are TRBV7-7 and TRBJ2-5, with TRBD1 as a possible D gene (6 bases). This CDR3 is 14 amino acids long. V was shortened by 3 bases and J by 6 bases, with 14 bases between the two germline ends. The V gene's germline CDR1 is SSHAT and CDR2 FNYEAQ (reference sequence). CDR3 loop: CASSLAGRGQTQYF. In DNA, the CDR3 is TGTGCCAGCAGCTTGGCCGGCAGGGGACAGACCCAGTACTTC.

This clone was recorded many times. The chain couples TRBV27 to TRBJ2-7; possible D gene TRBD1, 5 bases. Deletions cut 2 bases from V and 3 bases from J, with 14 bases between. CDR1 and CDR2 from the germline V gene are MNHEY and SMNVEV (reference sequence). CDR3 length equals 15 residues. CDR3 nucleotides: TGTGCCAGCAGTTTAGGCCCCCAGGGTCGCTACGAGCAGTACTTC. Translation: CASSLGPQGRYEQYF.